One T cell receptor (beta chain) is described in this entry. The germline V gene has CDR1 MNHEY and CDR2 SVGAGI. This CDR3 contains 14 residues. V was pared by 6 bases and J by 1 base, with 12 bases between. These data originate in a study of OX40 agonist ivuxolimab in advanced cancers. TCRdb's copy holds only in-frame clones and misses some; the assay was immunoSEQ multiplex PCR. Here the sample spans about 150,000 clones, approximately 94% being singletons. The V call is TRBV6-5, the J call TRBJ1-1; D call uncertain. The sequence was collected from an adult with an advanced solid tumor such as melanoma, head and neck, liver or kidney cancer. The material sequenced was CD4+ or CD8+ T cells sorted from blood, taken in a trial of the OX40 agonist ivuxolimab. The CDR3 spells CASSRTYRNTEAFF. CDR3 coding DNA: TGTGCCAGCAGCAGGACCTACAGGAACACTGAAGCTTTCTTT.